Presented here are 15 T cell receptor beta chains from one specimen sequenced in a study of T-cell reconstitution after alpha-beta-depleted transplantation in children. Preparation of the TCRbeta library involved a method that used unique molecular identifiers. TCRdb reprocessed the PCR reads via MiXCR and lists one record per CDR3 protein. The table records 150,000 to 200,000 distinct CDR3 sequences, roughly 14% of them present only once. Material: PBMCs from the stem cell graft donor, obtained from the stem cell graft. These receptors were collected from a human donor who donated a stem cell graft to a child with acute lymphoblastic leukemia.

This clonotype was seen many times. This chain links TRBV7-9 with TRBJ2-7; D is uncertain. The CDR3 is made up of 14 amino acids. From germline, CDR1 is SEHNR and CDR2 FQNEAQ (reference sequence). The V and J ends lost 3 bases and 1 base respectively, with 10 bases between them. In DNA form, the CDR3 reads TGTGCCAGCAGCTTCACCCAGGATTCCTACGAGCAGTACTTC. Translating it yields CASSFTQDSYEQYF.

This clonotype occurred many times. The chain combines TRBV7-9 with TRBJ2-3; 9 bases line up with TRBD2. The trim removed 5 bases at V and 3 bases at J, leaving 9 bases unmatched. The CDR3 is made up of 16 amino acids. CDR1 and CDR2 from the germline V gene are SEHNR and FQNEAQ (reference sequence). CDR3 in amino acids: CASSTPQAGGTDTQYF. The CDR3 nucleotides are TGTGCCAGCAGCACCCCCCAAGCGGGAGGAACAGATACGCAGTATTTT.

At least ten counts were recorded for this clonotype. The chain couples TRBV5-1 to TRBJ2-1; no reliable D call. The CDR3 is 13 amino acids. The V and J ends lost 4 bases and 3 bases respectively, with 8 bases between them. The germline gives CDR1 SGHRS, CDR2 YFSETQ. CDR3 residues: CASSPTNYNEQFF. DNA for the CDR3: TGCGCCAGCAGCCCGACCAACTACAATGAGCAGTTCTTC. The full variable domain, rest sourced from reference TRBV5-1 and TRBJ2-1, is KAGVTQTPRYLIKTRGQQVTLSCSPISGHRSVSWYQQTPGQGLQFLFEYFSETQRNKGNFPGRFSGRQFSNSRSEMNVSTLELGDSALYLCASSPTNYNEQFFGPGTRLTVL.

This clonotype was observed at least ten times. This sequence joins TRBV6-5 and TRBJ2-1, with D possibly being TRBD1 (6 bases). V was shortened by 4 bases and J by 9 bases, with 13 bases between the two germline ends. Germline V lookup: CDR1 MNHEY, CDR2 SVGAGI. This CDR3 contains 13 residues. The CDR3 sequence is CASSSPGQLEQFF. The CDR3 nucleotides are TGTGCCAGCAGTTCCCCCGGACAGCTTGAGCAGTTCTTC.

As regards this clonotype: Mismatch with germline at one junction end may stem from a read error. This chain connects TRBV5-1 to TRBJ1-1, with 7 positions matching TRBD1. CDR1 SGHRS and CDR2 YFSETQ come from the germline V gene. CDR3 size: 16 residues. The CDR3 loop reads CARSLETGLLNTEAFF. The CDR3 coding sequence is TGCGCCAGAAGCTTGGAGACAGGGTTACTGAACACTGAAGCTTTCTTT.

This clonotype was seen many times. This chain uses TRBV11-2 with TRBJ2-1; D might be TRBD2 (5 bases). The CDR3 spans 14 residues. Germline CDR1 is SGHAT and CDR2 is FQNNGV. With 4 bases removed from V and 6 bases from J, the gap between germline ends came to 13 bases. The CDR3 reads CASSSVRAGNEQFF. The CDR3 DNA reads TGTGCCAGCAGCTCCGTCCGGGCGGGCAATGAGCAGTTCTTC.

This clonotype has at least ten counts. The chain combines TRBV7-9 with TRBJ2-7; TRBD1 or TRBD2 may be the D gene (5 bases each). Germline V gene sequence: CDR1 SEHNR, CDR2 FQNEAQ (reference sequence). V was shortened by 4 bases and J by 7 bases, with 11 bases between the two germline ends. The CDR3 loop spans 12 amino acids. The CDR3 DNA reads as TGTGCCAGCAGCTCCGGGTGGGGGGAGCAGTACTTC. Its translation: CASSSGWGEQYF.

About this clonotype: This may arise from a read error, as a much more abundant clone is one base away. This chain links TRBV7-9 with TRBJ2-5; D not resolved. From germline, CDR1 is SEHNR and CDR2 FQNEAQ (reference sequence). The length of the CDR3 is 14 residues. The ends were cut back, 0 bases at V and 2 bases at J, with 7 bases in the middle. DNA of the CDR3: TGTGCCAGCAGCTTAGCGGGATGTCAAGAGACCCAGTACTTC. It is translated as CASSLAGCQETQYF.

The chain recombines TRBV29-1 with TRBJ1-4, with no clear D. This CDR3 has 10 residues. Germline values: CDR1 SQVTM, CDR2 ANQGSEA. The V end was cut by 5 bases, the J end by 16 bases, with 14 bases between. The CDR3 DNA follows: TGCAGCGTTCATGACCTGGAATGGTTTTTT. Its protein is CSVHDLEWFF.

The chain has TRBV3-1 and TRBJ1-1, with D possibly TRBD1 on 5 matching bases. V was clipped by 10 bases and J by 1 base, with 25 bases between them. This CDR3 comprises 17 residues. CDR1 and CDR2 from the germline V gene are LGHDT and YNNKEL (reference sequence). CDR3 amino acids: CATCRQHGGRSNTEAFF. Here the CDR3 DNA reads TGTGCCACCTGCCGACAACACGGGGGGAGGTCGAACACTGAAGCTTTCTTT.

This clonotype was seen at least ten times. The chain joins TRBV20-1 to TRBJ1-1; D remains ambiguous. The CDR3 sequence is 12 residues long. CDR1 is DFQATT, CDR2 SNEGSKA, per germline (reference sequence). V lost 3 bases, J lost 6 bases, and 11 bases lay in between. DNA of the CDR3: TGCAGTGCTAGCGGTACTCTCCCTGAAGCTTTCTTT. Translating gives CSASGTLPEAFF.

This clonotype was seen many times. The CDR3 region has the DNA TGTGCCAGCAGCTTAGCGTGGACAGGGGATGTCCCGAACACCGGGGAGCTGTTTTTT. This gives the protein CASSLAWTGDVPNTGELFF. This chain links TRBV7-8 with TRBJ2-2; the match to TRBD1 covers 9 bases. Looked up from germline, CDR1 is SGHVS and CDR2 is FQNEAQ. Trimming cost V 0 bases and J 0 bases; bases outside gene matches: 8. This CDR3 region has 19 residues.

The sample holds many counts of this clonotype. The chain uses TRBV3-1 and TRBJ2-2; no definite D call. The CDR3 is 13 residues long. Germline loops: CDR1 LGHDT, CDR2 YNNKEL (reference sequence). The V and J ends lost 2 bases and 5 bases respectively, with 6 bases between them. The CDR3 nucleotides read TGTGCCAGCAGCCAAATGGCGACCGGGGAGCTGTTTTTT. Protein product: CASSQMATGELFF.

This clonotype was detected ten times or more. The rearrangement links TRBV6-1 to TRBJ1-6; maybe TRBD1 (6 bases). The germline V and J ends were trimmed by 5 bases and 8 bases, with 16 bases remaining between them. The CDR3 is 15 residues long. Germline loops: CDR1 MNHNS, CDR2 SASEGT. CDR3 DNA sequence: TGTGCCAGCAGTCAGGGTGGGACAATGCATTCACCCCTCCACTTT. This gives the protein CASSQGGTMHSPLHF.

This clonotype was detected ten times or more. CDR3 coding DNA: TGTGCCAGCAGCAGTAGCAATGAGCAGTTCTTC. This gives the protein CASSSSNEQFF. The V and J genes are TRBV7-2 and TRBJ2-1; D call uncertain. The CDR3 totals 11 residues. CDR1 and CDR2 from the germline V gene are SGHTA and FQGNSA. Trimming left V 5 bases short and J 6 bases short, with 5 bases between. Looking up the rest from reference TRBV7-2 and TRBJ2-1 gives the full variable domain: GAGVSQSPSNKVTEKGKDVELRCDPISGHTALYWYRQSLGQGLEFLIYFQGNSAPDKSGLPSDRFSAERTGGSVSTLTIQRTQQEDSAVYLCASSSSNEQFFGPGTRLTVL.